Listed here are 12 T cell receptor beta chains from one sample, sequenced in a study of OX40 agonist ivuxolimab in advanced cancers. Library preparation was by the immunoSEQ multiplex PCR assay. TCRdb's version of the immuneACCESS table is confined to in-frame rearrangements and falls short of the full clone set. An unresolved V gene accounts for under half of the shortfall where checked; the remainder is of unknown origin. The sample records approximately 57,000 clones, 75% to 85% of which are singletons. The leading ten clones occupy 0.7% to 0.8% of the sample. The source material was CD4+ or CD8+ T cells sorted from blood, sampled in a trial of the OX40 agonist ivuxolimab. All receptors come from an adult with an advanced solid tumor such as melanoma, head and neck, liver or kidney cancer.

This chain uses TRBV25-1 with TRBJ1-5; possible D gene TRBD1, 6 bases. Germline lookup yields CDR1 MGHDK and CDR2 SYGVNS. This CDR3 spans 17 amino acids. V dropped 1 base and J dropped 7 bases, with 20 bases sitting between them. CDR3 DNA sequence: TGTGCCAGCAGTGAATGTGGGGGGCGATTTGCACGACAGCCCCAGCATTTT. This encodes CASSECGGRFARQPQHF.

The chain uses TRBV27 and TRBJ2-6; D ambiguous. CDR3 length: 15 residues. V was clipped by 3 bases and J by 6 bases, with 12 bases between them. Germline CDR1 MNHEY, CDR2 SMNVEV (reference sequence). The CDR3 region has the DNA TGTGCCAGCAGTTTCGAAACATCCGCGGCCAACGTCCTGACTTTC. This gives the protein CASSFETSAANVLTF.

The chain uses TRBV10-2 and TRBJ2-7; D uncertain. This CDR3 region has 14 residues. V was trimmed by 6 bases and J by 0 bases, leaving 12 bases between them. Germline V lookup: CDR1 WSHSY, CDR2 SAAADI. CDR3 DNA sequence: TGCGCCAGCAGGGGCCGCGATAGCTCCTACGAGCAGTACTTC. Translated: CASRGRDSSYEQYF.

This sequence joins TRBV7-2 and TRBJ1-4; D is perhaps TRBD1 (6 bases). Germline-derived CDR1 and CDR2 are SGHTA and FQGNSA. This CDR3 spans 19 amino acids. V lost 5 bases, J lost 2 bases, and 24 bases lay in between. CDR3 in amino acids: CASSLGGWAGFSTNEKLFF. CDR3 DNA sequence: TGTGCCAGCAGCCTAGGGGGGTGGGCAGGGTTTTCGACTAATGAAAAACTGTTTTTT.

The genes are TRBV5-6 and TRBJ1-2; the D gene is possibly TRBD1 (6 bases). V lost 0 bases, J lost 4 bases, and 10 bases lay in between. CDR3 length: 14 amino acids. Germline lookup yields CDR1 SGHDT and CDR2 YYEEEE. CDR3 in DNA: TGTGCCAGCAGCTTGGGACAAGGGGGCTATGGCTACACCTTC. This encodes CASSLGQGGYGYTF.

The V and J genes are TRBV5-1 and TRBJ2-5; the match to TRBD1 covers 8 bases. The DNA end is more similar to TRBJ2-7, so the J call may be wrong. The CDR3 runs 15 residues. Germline V gene data show CDR1 as SGHRS and CDR2 as YFSETQ. CDR3 region: CASNNRDRSSYEQYF. DNA of the CDR3: TGCGCCAGCAACAACCGGGACAGGAGCTCCTACGAGCAGTACTTC.

CDR3 bases: TGTGCCAGCAGCGTAGATGCGGGGGGGCCGAATGAGCAGTTCTTC. Amino acids: CASSVDAGGPNEQFF. V gene TRBV9 combines with J gene TRBJ2-1, with 9 bases fitting TRBD2. CDR1 and CDR2 (germline): SGDLS, YYNGEE. Trimming at V came to 0 bases and at J to 7 bases, leaving 5 bases not matched to a gene. The CDR3 consists of 15 residues.

This clone was recorded a few times. The chain uses TRBV19 and TRBJ2-7; 7 bases align to TRBD1. The V gene end was trimmed by 1 base and the J gene end by 2 bases; junction bases not matched to a gene: 2. Germline V gene data show CDR1 as LNHDA and CDR2 as SQIVND (reference sequence). The CDR3 consists of 14 residues. DNA of the CDR3: TGTGCCAGTAGTATAGGGGGACAGACCTACGAGCAGTACTTC. Protein sequence: CASSIGGQTYEQYF.

This chain uses TRBV18 with TRBJ1-3; 7 bases agree with TRBD1. The CDR3 totals 15 residues. J was trimmed by 0 bases and V by 5 bases; bases with no gene match: 4. CDR1 is KGHSH, CDR2 LQKENI, per germline. This CDR3 reads CASSFGTASGNTIYF. The CDR3 nucleotides are TGTGCCAGCTCATTTGGGACAGCCTCTGGAAACACCATATATTTT. Variable domain in full (rest from reference TRBV18 and TRBJ1-3): NAGVMQNPRHLVRRRGQEARLRCSPMKGHSHVYWYRQLPEEGLKFMVYLQKENIIDESGMPKERFSAEFPKEGPSILRIQQVVRGDSAAYFCASSFGTASGNTIYFGEGSWLTVV.

This clone was detected only once. V and J are TRBV6-1 and TRBJ2-2, with a weak D call TRBD1 (6 bases). This CDR3 has 12 amino acids. Deletions cut 6 bases from V and 16 bases from J, with 18 bases between. Germline CDR1 is MNHNS and CDR2 is SASEGT. The DNA of the CDR3 is TGTGCCAGCAGCCTACAGGGTTCCGTCCCGTTTTTT. It codes for CASSLQGSVPFF.

This chain links TRBV5-1 with TRBJ1-3; a possible D gene is TRBD1 (6 bases). CDR3 size: 16 residues. Germline CDR1 and CDR2: SGHRS and YFSETQ. V lost 0 bases and J lost 0, with 10 bases in between. CDR3 sequence reads: CASSLDAGDSGNTIYF. The CDR3 DNA sequence: TGCGCCAGCAGCTTGGATGCAGGGGACTCTGGAAACACCATATATTTT. The variable domain in full, with the rest retrieved from reference TRBV5-1 and TRBJ1-3, is KAGVTQTPRYLIKTRGQQVTLSCSPISGHRSVSWYQQTPGQGLQFLFEYFSETQRNKGNFPGRFSGRQFSNSRSEMNVSTLELGDSALYLCASSLDAGDSGNTIYFGEGSWLTVV.

This chain connects TRBV5-1 to TRBJ1-3; 7 bases align to TRBD1. CDR3 length: 15 residues. CDR1 is SGHRS, CDR2 YFSETQ, per germline. Trimming removed 0 bases from V and 1 base from J; junction bases left unmatched: 1. As DNA, the CDR3 is TGCGCCAGCAGCTTGGAGGGGGCGTCTGGAAACACCATATATTTT. Translating gives CASSLEGASGNTIYF.